This TCR beta chain was captured by sequencing in a study of T cells in Graves' hyperthyroidism and ophthalmopathy. This clonotype has at least ten counts. Trimming pared 0 bases from V and 7 bases from J, leaving 10 bases between. This CDR3 contains 14 residues. Germline loops: CDR1 SGHAT, CDR2 FQNNGV. Authors of the study amplified TCR beta CDR3 regions from RNA transcripts. The HTBI primer set served for first-round RT-PCR of the TCR CDR3. TCRdb reprocessed the multiplex PCR reads with MiXCR, giving one entry per CDR3 protein. The sample has some 550,000 distinct CDR3 sequences; around 20% are singletons.

This sequence originates from a man aged 18 to 29 with Graves' hyperthyroidism. V and J are TRBV11-2 and TRBJ1-5; tentatively, D is TRBD1 (6 bases). Source material: blood. The CDR3 coding sequence is TGTGCCAGCAGCTTAGATTCCAGGGGACAGCCCCAGCATTTT. This codes for CASSLDSRGQPQHF.